This T cell receptor (beta chain) originates from a study of regulatory and conventional T cells in RAG deficiency. The data were produced by immunoSEQ multiplex PCR, yet TCRdb's version contains in-frame clones alone and is incomplete. The table includes around 29,000 clones, about 96% detected once. Blood CD4+ CD25-low CD127-high conventional T cells supplied the genomic DNA template. V gave up 5 bases and J gave up 5 bases; unmatched junction bases: 9. The CDR3 has 16 amino acids. Per the germline V gene, CDR1 is SGHAT and CDR2 is FQDESV (reference sequence). The data were also submitted as part of a second study, on regulatory T cells. From that paper: Amplification used 52 TRBV primers and 13 TRBJ primers.

The sequenced sample was CD25- CD4+ T cells sorted from blood. This sequence joins TRBV11-1 and TRBJ2-5; 12 nucleotides align to TRBD2. The sequence was obtained from a human donor in good health. The CDR3 region has the DNA TGTGCCAGCAGCCCCGGACTAGCGGGAAGGGGGGAGACCCAGTACTTC. Translated: CASSPGLAGRGETQYF. The variable domain in full, with the rest retrieved from reference TRBV11-1 and TRBJ2-5, is EAEVAQSPRYKITEKSQAVAFWCDPISGHATLYWYRQILGQGPELLVQFQDESVVDDSQLPKDRFSAERLKGVDSTLKIQPAELGDSAMYLCASSPGLAGRGETQYFGPGTRLLVL.